The clone carrying this TCR beta chain was counted many times. This record comes from a study of T-cell reconstitution after alpha-beta-depleted transplantation in children. Unique molecular identifiers featured in how the TCRbeta library was prepared. TCRdb itself ran the PCR reads through MiXCR, one entry per CDR3 protein. The sample holds some 460,000 distinct CDR3 sequences, around 15% seen once. This CDR3 is built from 12 residues. CDR1 SGHVS and CDR2 FNYEAQ come from the germline V gene. The J segment lost 11 bases and the V segment lost 1 base, leaving 5 bases of the junction unmatched. This clonotype was sampled from a boy younger than two who had a stem cell transplant for Wiskott-Aldrich syndrome, so the T cells may come from the graft donor. Sample: PBMCs, mostly from graft donor cells, taken 360 days after TCRalphabeta/CD19-depleted stem cell transplant. This chain joins TRBV7-6 and TRBJ2-7, with 7 bases fitting TRBD1. The CDR3 spells CASSLVGGAEYF. Here the CDR3 DNA reads TGTGCCAGCAGCTTAGTAGGGGGCGCGGAGTACTTC.